Shown below are 28 T cell receptor beta chains from a single sample sequenced in a study of blood T cell repertoires in COVID-19. The method was immunoSEQ multiplex PCR; TCRdb's version includes in-frame clones alone and lacks a portion of them. The sample has a few hundred thousand clones; just over 85% are singletons. The specimen sequenced was PBMCs or T cells enriched from blood (not recorded which). Every receptor here comes from a woman aged 50 to 65 with acute COVID-19.

This chain links TRBV24-1 with TRBJ2-1; D is ambiguous. The V end was cut by 4 bases, the J end by 3 bases, with 6 bases between. The CDR3 is 13 amino acids. CDR1 is KGHDR and CDR2 is SFDVKD in the germline V gene. The CDR3 DNA follows: TGTGCCACCAGTGACCCACACTACAATGAGCAGTTCTTC. It translates to CATSDPHYNEQFF.

The V call is TRBV19, the J call TRBJ1-2; the D gene is possibly TRBD1 (6 bases). This CDR3 spans 12 amino acids. The V and J ends lost 11 bases and 6 bases respectively, with 16 bases between them. Germline-derived CDR1 and CDR2 are LNHDA and SQIVND (reference sequence). CDR3 bases: TGTGCCGGAATGACAGGAGCCCATGGCTACACCTTC. As protein: CAGMTGAHGYTF.

V gene TRBV4-1 combines with J gene TRBJ2-2; 8 positions agree with TRBD2. Trimming at V came to 3 bases and at J to 0 bases, leaving 6 bases not matched to a gene. The germline gives CDR1 MGHRA, CDR2 YSYEKL. The length of the CDR3 is 17 residues. CDR3 in amino acids: CASSQISGIANTGELFF. The CDR3, as DNA: TGCGCCAGCAGCCAGATTAGCGGGATCGCGAACACCGGGGAGCTGTTTTTT.

The chain has TRBV5-1 and TRBJ2-3; 12 nucleotides agree with TRBD2. With V trimmed by 4 bases and J by 0 bases, 3 bases remained unmatched. The germline V gene has CDR1 SGHRS and CDR2 YFSETQ. CDR3 length equals 16 residues. The CDR3 here is CASSPGTSGSTDTQYF. As DNA, the CDR3 is TGCGCCAGCAGCCCGGGGACTAGCGGGAGCACAGATACGCAGTATTTT.

The rearrangement links TRBV5-1 to TRBJ1-6, with TRBD1 identical over 9 bases. CDR3 length: 15 residues. V lost 4 bases and J lost 9; bases outside the gene matches: 8. Looked up from germline, CDR1 is SGHRS and CDR2 is YFSETQ. The DNA of the CDR3 is TGCGCCAGCAGCCCTGGACAGGGGCGAAGTTCACCCCTCCACTTT. This encodes CASSPGQGRSSPLHF. Full variable domain (outside the CDR3, taken from reference TRBV5-1 and TRBJ1-6): KAGVTQTPRYLIKTRGQQVTLSCSPISGHRSVSWYQQTPGQGLQFLFEYFSETQRNKGNFPGRFSGRQFSNSRSEMNVSTLELGDSALYLCASSPGQGRSSPLHFGNGTRLTVT.

The J gene is TRBJ1-1, the V gene TRBV19; 10 positions match TRBD1. In germline, CDR1 is LNHDA, CDR2 SQIVND (reference sequence). With V trimmed by 5 bases and J by 6 bases, 6 bases remained unmatched. The CDR3 is made up of 14 amino acids. In DNA, the CDR3 is TGTGCCAGTAGTCCTGGGACAGGGGTCTCTGAAGCTTTCTTT. This gives the protein CASSPGTGVSEAFF.

The chain is built from TRBV27 and TRBJ1-6; D is undetermined. Germline assignment: CDR1 MNHEY and CDR2 SMNVEV (reference sequence). V was cut by 4 bases and J by 10 bases, with 11 bases left in between. The CDR3 has 13 residues. CDR3 sequence: CASSYQSGSPLHF. The CDR3 DNA sequence: TGTGCCAGCAGTTATCAGTCGGGATCACCCCTCCACTTT.

This rearrangement joins TRBV5-1 to TRBJ2-1; tentatively, D is TRBD1 (6 bases). V was trimmed by 0 bases and J by 0 bases, leaving 10 bases between them. The CDR3 is 16 residues long. Germline assignment: CDR1 SGHRS and CDR2 YFSETQ. CDR3: CASSLGQAFSYNEQFF. CDR3 coding DNA: TGCGCCAGCAGCTTGGGACAGGCCTTCTCCTACAATGAGCAGTTCTTC. The full variable domain, in which reference TRBV5-1 and TRBJ2-1 provide the parts outside the CDR3, is KAGVTQTPRYLIKTRGQQVTLSCSPISGHRSVSWYQQTPGQGLQFLFEYFSETQRNKGNFPGRFSGRQFSNSRSEMNVSTLELGDSALYLCASSLGQAFSYNEQFFGPGTRLTVL.

The genes are TRBV6-2 or TRBV6-3 and TRBJ2-5; 10 bases align to TRBD2. Germline values: CDR1 MNHEY, CDR2 SVGEGT. This CDR3 contains 18 residues. Unmatched junction bases numbered 11, after V lost 0 bases and J lost 4 bases. The CDR3 region has the DNA TGTGCCAGCAGTTACTCTTCGATGTGGGGACTAGCGAGAGAGACCCAGTACTTC. This codes for CASSYSSMWGLARETQYF.

This chain connects TRBV15 to TRBJ1-1; tentatively, D is TRBD1 (5 bases). V lost 5 bases and J lost 11, with 27 bases in between. The CDR3 is 16 residues long. CDR1 LNHNV and CDR2 YYDKDF come from the germline V gene (reference sequence). The CDR3 DNA sequence: TGTGCCACCAGCCGCTTTGGGGGGGGGACTCTGGCAGTGGCTTTCTTT. This codes for CATSRFGGGTLAVAFF. The variable domain in full, completed from reference TRBV15 and TRBJ1-1, reads DAMVIQNPRYQVTQFGKPVTLSCSQTLNHNVMYWYQQKSSQAPKLLFHYYDKDFNNEADTPDNFQSRRPNTSFCFLDIRSPGLGDTAMYLCATSRFGGGTLAVAFFGQGTRLTVV.

This clone appeared a few times. V and J are TRBV12-3 or TRBV12-4 and TRBJ1-1; D not certain. V was pared by 3 bases and J by 6 bases, with 11 bases between. The CDR3 loop spans 13 amino acids. CDR3 residues: CASSLSRRAEAFF. Written as DNA, the CDR3 is TGTGCCAGCAGTTTGTCGAGGAGGGCTGAAGCTTTCTTT.

The V gene is TRBV20-1, the J gene TRBJ2-7, with D tentatively TRBD2 (5 bases). Between the trimmed V and J ends, which lost 8 bases and 6 bases, there was a span of 11 bases. Germline CDR1 DFQATT, CDR2 SNEGSKA (reference sequence). The CDR3 runs to 10 residues. The CDR3 protein is CSPEGVEQYF. In nucleotides, the CDR3 is TGCAGTCCTGAGGGAGTCGAGCAGTACTTC.

The chain is built from TRBV7-3 and TRBJ2-1; TRBD2 matches at 7 bases. Germline V gives CDR1 SGHTA, CDR2 FQGTGA. The CDR3 totals 14 residues. V lost 3 bases, J lost 8 bases, and 7 bases stayed unmatched. The CDR3 coding sequence is TGTGCCAGCAGCTTCGGGGGAGGGTTGTATGAGCAGTTCTTC. Its protein product is CASSFGGGLYEQFF.

The rearrangement joins TRBV11-2 to TRBJ2-3; no definite D call. There are 12 residues in the CDR3. Trimming stripped 6 bases from V and 0 bases from J, with 4 bases between. From germline, CDR1 is SGHAT and CDR2 FQNNGV. CDR3 sequence: CASSPSTDTQYF. DNA of the CDR3: TGTGCCAGCAGTCCTAGCACAGATACGCAGTATTTT.

In DNA, the CDR3 is TGTGCCAGCAGCTCGGGACAGGGGGCTTCTGGCTATGGCTACACCTTC. It yields the protein CASSSGQGASGYGYTF. The chain employs TRBV7-8 and TRBJ1-2; 12 bases map to TRBD1. This CDR3 contains 16 residues. V lost 4 bases to trimming and J lost 4 bases; unmatched junction nucleotides: 7. Germline CDR1 reads SGHVS; CDR2 reads FQNEAQ.

DNA of the CDR3: TGTGCCATCAGTGGCTCCGGGACTCTGAACACCGGGGAGCTGTTTTTT. Its protein product is CAISGSGTLNTGELFF. The rearrangement uses TRBV10-3 and TRBJ2-2; D is perhaps TRBD2 (6 bases). In germline, CDR1 is ENHRY, CDR2 SYGVKD. V was pared by 4 bases and J by 1 base, with 13 bases between. The CDR3 has 16 residues.

The table lists this clone with a few counts. The rearrangement uses TRBV7-9 and TRBJ1-5; no firm D call. V was cut by 0 bases and J by 2 bases, with 11 bases left in between. This CDR3 spans 16 amino acids. The germline gives CDR1 SEHNR, CDR2 FQNEAQ (reference sequence). CDR3 amino acids: CASSLAGGPGNQPQHF. The CDR3 coding sequence is TGTGCCAGCAGCTTAGCAGGAGGGCCTGGCAATCAGCCCCAGCATTTT.

This rearrangement joins TRBV19 to TRBJ1-2, with 8 bases lining up with TRBD1. The trim removed 8 bases at V and 7 bases at J, leaving 12 bases unmatched. Germline assignment: CDR1 LNHDA and CDR2 SQIVND (reference sequence). The CDR3 covers 14 residues. CDR3 sequence reads: CASGPSAGGSGYTF. DNA of the CDR3: TGTGCCAGTGGACCCTCGGCAGGGGGCTCTGGCTACACCTTC.

The chain carries TRBV5-1 and TRBJ2-5; 7 nucleotides match TRBD1. V trimming: 4 bases; J trimming: 1 base; junction bases outside the gene matches: 4. Germline loops: CDR1 SGHRS, CDR2 YFSETQ. This CDR3 comprises 14 residues. The CDR3 region is CASSPGQSQETQYF. Written as DNA, the CDR3 is TGCGCCAGCAGCCCGGGACAGTCCCAAGAGACCCAGTACTTC.

The chain couples TRBV29-1 to TRBJ2-7; 7 nucleotides match TRBD2. Per the germline V gene, CDR1 is SQVTM and CDR2 is ANQGSEA. V shed 7 bases, J shed 1 base, and the junction held 4 bases outside the gene matches. This CDR3 is built from 12 residues. CDR3 protein: CSALAASYEQYF. The DNA for the CDR3 is TGCAGCGCCCTAGCGGCATCCTACGAGCAGTACTTC.

The chain joins TRBV30 to TRBJ2-1; 8 bases line up with TRBD2. The CDR3 has 13 residues. Germline V gene lookup returns CDR1 GTSNPN and CDR2 SVGIG (reference sequence). Unmatched junction bases numbered 2, after V lost 3 bases and J lost 4 bases. The CDR3 DNA is TGTGCCTGGAGCCGACTAGCGTACAATGAGCAGTTCTTC. Protein sequence: CAWSRLAYNEQFF.

V and J are TRBV2 and TRBJ1-4, with D maybe TRBD1 (6 bases). Trimming took off 5 bases at V and 2 bases at J, with 12 bases between the two ends. There are 15 residues in the CDR3. Germline CDR1 SNHLY, CDR2 FYNNEI. The CDR3 coding sequence is TGTGCCAGCAGTCGAACAGGGATTACTAATGAAAAACTGTTTTTT. Translation gives CASSRTGITNEKLFF.

The chain is built from TRBV5-1 and TRBJ2-1, with TRBD2 matching 7 bases. This CDR3 has 15 residues. Looked up from germline, CDR1 is SGHRS and CDR2 is YFSETQ. J was trimmed by 4 bases and V by 5 bases; bases with no gene match: 9. CDR3 region: CASSLSGPDYNEQFF. The DNA of the CDR3 is TGCGCCAGCAGTCTTAGCGGGCCGGATTACAATGAGCAGTTCTTC.

The chain combines TRBV27 with TRBJ2-2; 9 nucleotides line up with TRBD2. Per the germline V gene, CDR1 is MNHEY and CDR2 is SMNVEV (reference sequence). CDR3 size: 14 residues. The trim removed 6 bases at V and 4 bases at J, leaving 3 bases unmatched. CDR3: CASSASGTTGELFF. The CDR3 DNA follows: TGTGCCAGCAGCGCTAGCGGGACCACCGGGGAGCTGTTTTTT.

The chain is built from TRBV6-5 and TRBJ1-1; weak D call: TRBD1 (6 bases). From germline, CDR1 is MNHEY and CDR2 SVGAGI. Between the trimmed V and J ends, which lost 5 bases and 6 bases, there was a span of 13 bases. The CDR3 extends over 13 amino acids. CDR3 sequence: CASSRGGTPEAFF. In DNA, the CDR3 is TGTGCCAGCAGTAGGGGGGGGACACCTGAAGCTTTCTTT.

This clone was observed a single time. This CDR3 is also generated by other DNA sequences in the sample. CDR3 in DNA: TGTGCCAGCTCACCACGTCGGGAGGAGGAGACCCAGTACTTC. It specifies CASSPRREEETQYF. The chain combines TRBV18 with TRBJ2-5; 7 positions agree with TRBD2. Germline CDR1 is KGHSH and CDR2 is LQKENI. Germline trimming cut 1 base from V and 5 bases from J; bases unmatched to any gene: 4. The CDR3 is 14 residues long.

The chain recombines TRBV18 with TRBJ2-3, with a possible D match to TRBD1 (6 bases). The CDR3 length is 15 residues. V lost 6 bases to trimming and J lost 0 bases, with 13 bases between them. The germline gives CDR1 KGHSH, CDR2 LQKENI. The CDR3 here is CASSSQGYSTDTQYF. In DNA, the CDR3 is TGTGCCAGCTCGTCACAGGGTTACAGCACAGATACGCAGTATTTT. The full variable domain, its missing parts supplied by reference TRBV18 and TRBJ2-3, is NAGVMQNPRHLVRRRGQEARLRCSPMKGHSHVYWYRQLPEEGLKFMVYLQKENIIDESGMPKERFSAEFPKEGPSILRIQQVVRGDSAAYFCASSSQGYSTDTQYFGPGTRLTVL.

This chain links TRBV29-1 with TRBJ1-6; no clear D gene. The CDR3 length is 13 residues. Deletions cut 6 bases from V and 8 bases from J, with 14 bases between. Germline CDR1 SQVTM, CDR2 ANQGSEA. Here the CDR3 DNA reads TGCAGCGTAAAGAGGCAGCCCGATTCACCCCTCCACTTT. This translates into CSVKRQPDSPLHF.